This T cell receptor beta chain was identified in a study of CD8 T cells in ankylosing spondylitis listed by TCRdb under 2017. Context from the whole study: T cell receptor beta repertoires were profiled in healthy donors and ankylosing spondylitis patients so that disease-linked TCR variants could be found. In total, the full study cohort was made up of roughly 100 healthy donors and 25 ankylosing spondylitis patients. Peripheral blood was sampled, and synovial fluid was additionally collected from ankylosing spondylitis patients. On the study overall, not on this receptor specifically: Blood from ankylosing spondylitis patients appeared to be characterized by a TCR beta motif made up of under ten highly homologous amino acid variants. The disease-linked clones showed a CD8+ phenotype and occurred at relatively low frequencies in peripheral blood. According to the report, matched synovial fluid samples from ankylosing spondylitis patients were significantly enriched for the disease-linked clones. Some motif variants had previously been reported in the synovial fluid and blood of reactive arthritis patients, which suggests shared mechanisms of disease initiation.

This clonotype was picked up a small number of times. Its antigen is still unknown. The sample holds no much larger clone one base away, and base qualities are not on file. Spanning cysteine to valine, the CDR3 consists of 13 amino acids. Only the CDR3 portion is preserved as DNA: 39 bases, with reading frame beginning at the first base. CDR1 and CDR2 are drawn from the germline V gene: KGHSH, LQKENI. V is clipped by 6 bases and J by 7 bases, and the sequence between their germline boundaries is 16 bases long. Instrument on record: Illumina HiSeq 2500. Quantitative 5'-RACE with molecular barcodes was used to prepare TCR beta libraries. Per the source publication's procedure: Disease-linked TCR variants were identified with a new computational method built on a probabilistic model of VDJ rearrangement. The public sequencing data were trimmed at Q25 with fastp and processed into clonotypes with MiXCR by TCRdb, which kept only in-frame beta chains. Every CDR3 protein is listed once, alongside the most common genes and DNA of its rows. TCRdb, not the authors, supplied the V and J calls. In this sample the table shows 310,000 or so distinct CDR3 sequences, 20% of which occur a single time. The ten most abundant clones make up roughly 8% of the sample.

The source of this sequence is a male donor with ankylosing spondylitis or in good health (not recorded which). The V gene is TRBV18 and the J gene is TRBJ2-7; the D segment could be TRBD2, given 6 matching bases. The sequenced sample consisted of blood, either unsorted or a sorted T cell fraction (not recorded which). The DNA sequence is as follows: TGTGCCAGCTCGCCGACTCCCGCGGGGGAGCAGTACGTC. Its translation reads: CASSPTPAGEQYV.